A selection of T cell receptor beta chains follows, all from one sample in a study of CD8 T cells in Susac syndrome. TCRdb re-analysed the immunoSEQ multiplex PCR reads in MiXCR, keeping a single row per CDR3 protein. The table shows about 180,000 distinct CDR3 sequences, with around 94% occurring only once. The material sequenced was CD4+ T cells from PBMCs. The receptor set was obtained from a human donor with Susac syndrome. The CDR3 runs from the conserved cysteine through the conserved F or W. A D gene is named only where the DNA matches it firmly. The size entry is marked missing in some rows and otherwise reads once, few, many or a size class.

V gene	clone size	J gene	D gene	CDR3 protein	CDR3 DNA
TRBV4-1	NA	TRBJ2-5	TRBD2	CASSLGIRRENAETQYF	TGCGCCAGCAGCCTCGGAATCCGGCGGGAGAATGCGGAGACCCAGTACTTC
TRBV6-2/TRBV6-3	NA	TRBJ2-5	TRBD2	CASSSGLAALETQYF	TGTGCCAGCAGTTCGGGACTAGCGGCCCTTGAGACCCAGTACTTC
TRBV28	NA	TRBJ1-5	NA	CASNGGGNQPQHF	TGTGCCAGTAACGGTGGGGGCAATCAGCCCCAGCATTTT
TRBV3-1	once	TRBJ2-5	NA	CASSQLDQEETQYF	TGTGCCAGCAGCCAATTGGACCAAGAAGAGACCCAGTACTTC
TRBV3-1	NA	TRBJ1-6	TRBD1	CASSPGQGSDSPLHF	TGTGCCAGCAGCCCCGGACAGGGGAGTGATTCACCCCTCCACTTT
TRBV28	NA	TRBJ1-5	TRBD1	CASSTDRGSNQPQHF	TGTGCCAGCAGTACGGACAGGGGAAGCAATCAGCCCCAGCATTTT
TRBV3-1	NA	TRBJ1-4	TRBD1	CASSQLAGTGPEKLFF	TGTGCCAGCAGCCAGCTCGCCGGGACAGGTCCTGAAAAACTGTTTTTT
TRBV20-1	NA	TRBJ1-5	NA	CSANREVLNQPQHF	TGCAGTGCTAACAGGGAGGTTCTCAATCAGCCCCAGCATTTT
TRBV11-2	NA	TRBJ1-4	TRBD1	CASSLGTGTEKLFF	TGTGCCAGCAGCTTAGGGACAGGGACTGAAAAACTGTTTTTT
TRBV5-1	NA	TRBJ2-7	TRBD1	CASSLFTGGRSSYEQYF	TGCGCCAGCAGCTTGTTCACAGGGGGCAGGAGCTCCTACGAGCAGTACTTC
TRBV20-1	NA	TRBJ1-1	NA	CSRSGGDTEAFF	TGCAGTAGGTCGGGTGGGGACACTGAAGCTTTCTTT
TRBV30	NA	TRBJ2-5	TRBD2	CAWSVGSFGLGETQYF	TGTGCCTGGAGTGTCGGCTCCTTCGGACTAGGAGAGACCCAGTACTTC
TRBV20-1	NA	TRBJ1-1	NA	CSARLFRLNTEAFF	TGCAGTGCTAGGTTGTTCAGGCTGAACACTGAAGCTTTCTTT
TRBV4-2	NA	TRBJ2-1	NA	CASSQARYAGIRNEQFF	TGTGCCAGCAGCCAAGCGCGGTACGCGGGGATTAGGAATGAGCAGTTCTTC
TRBV12-3/TRBV12-4	NA	TRBJ2-1	NA	CASRLRDTAYNEQFF	TGTGCCAGCAGGCTACGGGACACAGCCTACAATGAGCAGTTCTTC
TRBV7-2	NA	TRBJ1-2	NA	CASTLRRDYGYTF	TGTGCCAGCACCCTCCGGCGGGATTATGGCTACACCTTC
TRBV10-3	NA	TRBJ2-3	NA	CAISPGQISTDTQYF	TGTGCCATCAGCCCGGGACAAATAAGCACAGATACGCAGTATTTT
TRBV7-2	NA	TRBJ2-7	NA	CASSLGLTNYEQYF	TGTGCCAGCAGCTTAGGACTGACTAATTACGAGCAGTACTTC
TRBV3-1	NA	TRBJ1-1	NA	CASSQGGGFEAFF	TGTGCCAGCAGCCAAGGAGGAGGGTTCGAAGCTTTCTTT
TRBV12-3/TRBV12-4	NA	TRBJ1-1	NA	CASSFRAYEAFF	TGTGCCAGCAGTTTCCGGGCCTATGAAGCTTTCTTT
TRBV4-1	NA	TRBJ1-5	NA	CASSHIWGTQPQHF	TGCGCCAGCAGCCATATATGGGGGACTCAGCCCCAGCATTTT
TRBV5-1	NA	TRBJ1-5	NA	CASSLGVVGSGQPQHF	TGCGCCAGCAGCTTGGGGGTAGTGGGGAGCGGTCAGCCCCAGCATTTT
TRBV29-1	NA	TRBJ1-1	NA	CSVEGRQTRAEAFF	TGCAGCGTTGAAGGTCGCCAAACACGGGCTGAAGCTTTCTTT
TRBV29-1	NA	TRBJ2-1	NA	CSVGVGEQFF	TGCAGCGTTGGCGTGGGGGAGCAGTTCTTC
TRBV6-6	NA	TRBJ2-7	NA	CASKGDKQYF	TGTGCCAGCAAAGGGGACAAACAGTACTTC